A selection of T cell receptor beta chains follows, all from one sample in a study of T cell responses to AZD1222 COVID-19 vaccine. Produced via immunoSEQ multiplex PCR; TCRdb's table is partial and in-frame only. The sample consists of over 150,000 clones, more than 75% of them appearing once. Here the sequenced sample was peripheral blood, taken on day 0 of AZD1222 vaccination. The receptor source for this set is an adult in good health. CDR3s include the opening cysteine and the closing phenylalanine or tryptophan. D genes are given only for firm matches. Clone size is given for some rows only: seen once, a few or many times, or a class if the clone is expanded.

>-|-|TRBV15|TRBJ1-4
CATSRAPQEKLFF
TGTGCCACCAGCAGAGCGCCTCAAGAAAAACTGTTTTTT
>-|-|TRBV5-1|TRBJ1-2
CASSTPWGADGYTF
TGCGCCAGCAGCACCCCGTGGGGGGCCGATGGCTACACCTTC
>-|TRBD1|TRBV9|TRBJ1-2
CASSVAEGPGQGGSGYTF
TGTGCCAGCAGCGTAGCAGAGGGGCCAGGACAGGGAGGATCCGGCTACACCTTC
>-|-|TRBV5-1|TRBJ2-5
CASSLQGPQYF
TGCGCCAGCAGCTTACAGGGACCCCAGTACTTC
>-|TRBD1|TRBV19|TRBJ2-2
CASSWTGVRVSTGELFF
TGTGCCAGTAGTTGGACAGGGGTGAGGGTGAGCACCGGGGAGCTGTTTTTT
>once|TRBD1|TRBV30|TRBJ2-7
CAWSNRGQGAYEQYF
TGTGCCTGGAGTAATCGAGGACAGGGGGCATACGAGCAGTACTTC
>-|-|TRBV6-1|TRBJ1-1
CASRERGRALNTEAFF
TGTGCCAGCAGGGAACGCGGCCGGGCCTTGAACACTGAAGCTTTCTTT
>-|TRBD2|TRBV11-3|TRBJ2-1
CASSLLGLETGNEQFF
TGTGCCAGCAGCCTCCTGGGACTAGAGACTGGGAATGAGCAGTTCTTC
>-|-|TRBV6-5|TRBJ1-1
CASSYRPTGRKGAFF
TGTGCCAGCAGTTATAGGCCAACAGGTAGAAAGGGAGCTTTCTTT
>-|TRBD2|TRBV9|TRBJ2-7
CASSVSGRAGGEQYF
TGTGCCAGCAGCGTTAGCGGGAGGGCCGGAGGCGAGCAGTACTTC
>-|-|TRBV5-6|TRBJ2-1
CASSGDWPEQFF
TGTGCCAGCAGCGGGGATTGGCCTGAGCAGTTCTTC
>once|TRBD2|TRBV11-2|TRBJ2-1
CASSLRRLAGYEQFF
TGTGCCAGCAGCCTCCGACGACTAGCGGGTTATGAGCAGTTCTTC
>-|TRBD1|TRBV27|TRBJ1-5
CASSPLGGQGINQPQHF
TGTGCCAGCAGTCCTCTGGGGGGACAGGGGATTAATCAGCCCCAGCATTTT
>-|TRBD1|TRBV18|TRBJ1-1
CASSQNRGGMNTEAFF
TGTGCCAGCTCGCAAAACAGGGGTGGAATGAACACTGAAGCTTTCTTT
>-|-|TRBV3-1/TRBV3-2|TRBJ2-1
CASSYSPGVGLANEQFF
TGTGCCAGCAGCTATTCCCCGGGGGTGGGGTTAGCCAATGAGCAGTTCTTC
>-|-|TRBV3-1/TRBV3-2|TRBJ2-7
CASSQDKGLAGAYYEQYF
TGTGCCAGCAGCCAAGATAAAGGGTTGGCGGGGGCCTACTACGAGCAGTACTTC
>-|-|TRBV9|TRBJ1-2
CASSVEGHLNYGYTF
TGTGCCAGCAGCGTAGAAGGGCACCTTAACTATGGCTACACCTTC
>-|-|TRBV5-1|TRBJ2-3
CASSPAVQGGTDTQYF
TGCGCCAGCAGCCCGGCAGTACAGGGTGGGACAGATACGCAGTATTTT
>-|-|TRBV10-3|TRBJ1-1
CAISGSMNTEAFF
TGTGCCATCAGTGGGAGTATGAACACTGAAGCTTTCTTT
>-|TRBD1|TRBV7-9|TRBJ1-2
CASNLAGGLNYGYTF
TGTGCCAGCAACTTAGCAGGGGGCCTTAACTATGGCTACACCTTC
>-|TRBD1|TRBV24-1|TRBJ1-2
CATSDPGTGPGYTF
TGTGCCACCAGTGATCCTGGGACAGGGCCTGGCTACACCTTC